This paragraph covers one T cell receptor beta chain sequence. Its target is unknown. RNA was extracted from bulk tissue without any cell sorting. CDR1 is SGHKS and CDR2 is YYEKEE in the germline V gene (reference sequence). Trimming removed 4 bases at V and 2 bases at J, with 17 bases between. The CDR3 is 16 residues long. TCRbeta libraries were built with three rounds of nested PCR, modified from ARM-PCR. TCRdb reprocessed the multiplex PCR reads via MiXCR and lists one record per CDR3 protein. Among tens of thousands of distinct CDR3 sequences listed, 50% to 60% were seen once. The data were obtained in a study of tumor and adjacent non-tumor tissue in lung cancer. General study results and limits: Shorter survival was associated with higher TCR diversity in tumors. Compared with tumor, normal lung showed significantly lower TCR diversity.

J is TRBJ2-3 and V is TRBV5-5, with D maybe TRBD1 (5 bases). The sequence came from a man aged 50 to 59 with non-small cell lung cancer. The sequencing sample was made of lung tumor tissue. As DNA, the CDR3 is TGTGCCAGCAGCCCGCTGTTGTCAGGGATCACAGATACGCAGTATTTT. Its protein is CASSPLLSGITDTQYF.